This T cell receptor beta chain was sequenced in a study of blood T cell repertoires in COVID-19. Across the study: Some COVID-19 samples were acute and others convalescent; all came from the United States, Italy and Spain. The analysed material was cDNA or gDNA that came from T cells, B-cell-depleted T cells, or PBMCs.

Germline CDR1 is PRHDT and CDR2 is FYEKMQ (reference sequence). This CDR3 has 13 amino acids. V was shortened by 1 base and J by 0 bases, with 3 bases between the two germline ends. Original processing methods: By means of reference gene primer amplification, nucleated cell counts were estimated. TCRdb keeps only in-frame clones here, not all; method: immunoSEQ multiplex PCR. V, J and clone size are those of that table, while D and trimming were read from the DNA. The sample includes around 160,000 clones, 89% seen only once; the top ten take about 2.8%. This sequence originates from a man aged 55-75 years with acute or convalescent COVID-19. The specimen sequenced was peripheral blood. The chain combines TRBV13 with TRBJ1-2; D gene unclear. The CDR3 region has the DNA TGTGCCAGCAGCTTAGTAGCTAACTATGGCTACACCTTC. Translated: CASSLVANYGYTF.